This TCR beta chain was observed in a study of post-analysis software for immune sequencing data. The table lists this clonotype with a few counts. Its antigen is unknown. Findings and caveats of the study: Roughly 5 TRBV segments, including TRBV5-6, TRBV5-1 and TRBV20-1, were more frequent in patients than controls.

The germline gives CDR1 MNHNS, CDR2 SASEGT. The V gene lost 4 bases and the J gene lost 3 bases, with 13 bases spanning the gap. The CDR3 spans 15 residues. Each TCR beta cDNA library carried unique molecular identifiers. When about 1 to 11 million T cells were used, they gave approximately 450,000 cDNA molecules. TCRdb processed the PCR reads anew with MiXCR; each CDR3 protein has one entry. The table shows approximately 250,000 distinct CDR3 sequences, with about 40% occurring only once. The clonotype originates from a girl aged 10-17 years with multiple sclerosis. Material: blood. V is TRBV6-1 and J is TRBJ1-5, with D possibly matching TRBD1 (5 bases). The CDR3 spells CASSVTMGTNQPQHF. The CDR3 DNA is TGTGCCAGCAGTGTGACTATGGGGACCAATCAGCCCCAGCATTTT.